This TCR beta chain came from a study of blood T cell repertoires in COVID-19. Study background: Specimens from acute and convalescent COVID-19 originated in the United States, Italy and Spain.

Per the study methods: Reference gene primer amplification in the assay estimated nucleated cell counts. The data were produced by immunoSEQ multiplex PCR, yet TCRdb's version contains in-frame clones alone and is incomplete. V and J calls and clone size are those listed in that table; D and trimming were worked out from the DNA. The table includes 150,000 to 190,000 clones, more than 75% detected once. The CDR3 is 17 amino acids. Germline CDR1 and CDR2: MGHRA and YSYEKL. Between the trimmed V and J ends, which lost 0 bases and 1 base, there was a span of 15 bases. The sample comprised peripheral blood. The receptor was derived from a woman aged 60 to 75 with COVID-19, enrolled during active disease. V gene TRBV4-1 combines with J gene TRBJ1-2; D is uncertain. This CDR3 reads CASSQDPGRRFNYGYTF. In nucleotides, the CDR3 is TGCGCCAGCAGCCAAGATCCCGGACGGAGGTTTAACTATGGCTACACCTTC.